A single T cell receptor (beta chain) is shown here with its context. In the source study's methods: Estimated nucleated cell counts came from reference gene primer amplification. Some clones are missing from TCRdb's copy, which holds only in-frame ones; the method was immunoSEQ multiplex PCR. V and J calls and clone size come straight from that table; D and trimming were deduced from the DNA. Of roughly 200,000 clones in the sample, 89% were seen once. The age range of participants was about 18 to 89 years, with residence in about 25 US areas. The record originates from a study of blood T cell repertoires in COVID-19. The overall study: T cells, B-cell-depleted T cells, or PBMCs supplied cDNA or gDNA.

The CDR3 length is 15 residues. Trimming took 0 bases from V and 15 from J; bases not matched to a gene: 7. CDR1 is LGHNA, CDR2 YSLEER, per germline. Sequences were obtained from PBMCs or T cells enriched from blood (not recorded which). The receptor was isolated from a woman between 25 and 40 years old with acute COVID-19. The gene calls are TRBV4-3 and TRBJ2-1; 14 bases line up with TRBD2. This CDR3 is CASSQDRTSGGKPFF. Here the CDR3 DNA reads TGCGCCAGCAGCCAAGATAGGACTAGCGGGGGGAAGCCGTTCTTC.